A selection of T cell receptor beta chains follows, all from one sample in a study of cytomegalovirus exposure and HLA in healthy donors. The assay was immunoSEQ multiplex PCR, and TCRdb's table has in-frame clones only and misses some. The table shows 190,000 or so clones, with roughly 78% occurring only once. The sample was PBMCs. The source of these receptors is a boy between 5 and 17 years old in good health and CMV-seronegative. CDR3s include the opening cysteine and the closing phenylalanine or tryptophan. A D gene is named only where the DNA matches it firmly. The listing skips clone size in some rows; elsewhere it reads once, few, many or a size class.

TRBV13	-	-	TRBJ2-1	14	CASSQQGGADEQFF	TGTGCCAGCAGCCAACAGGGGGGGGCCGATGAGCAGTTCTTC
TRBV6-6	TRBD1	-	TRBJ1-4	16	CASSYTPTGEYEKLFF	TGTGCCAGCAGTTACACACCAACAGGGGAATATGAAAAACTGTTTTTT
TRBV30	TRBD1	-	TRBJ1-1	19	CAWGIRDRGAVNKNTEAFF	TGTGCCTGGGGTATAAGGGACAGGGGAGCGGTCAACAAGAACACTGAAGCTTTCTTT
TRBV11-3	TRBD2	-	TRBJ2-7	13	CASSLGGRIEQYF	TGTGCCAGCAGCTTAGGCGGGAGGATCGAGCAGTACTTC
TRBV7-8	-	few	TRBJ2-7	13	CASSPLSEGKQYF	TGTGCCAGCAGCCCCCTCAGTGAGGGAAAGCAGTACTTC
TRBV18	-	-	TRBJ1-1	13	CASSPTGNTEAFF	TGTGCCAGCTCACCCACAGGCAACACTGAAGCTTTCTTT
TRBV10-2	-	-	TRBJ2-1	13	CASSEQEVDEQFF	TGCGCCAGCAGTGAGCAGGAGGTGGATGAGCAGTTCTTC
TRBV5-4	-	-	TRBJ2-1	11	CASSGDSEQFF	TGTGCCAGCAGCGGGGACTCGGAGCAGTTCTTC
TRBV19	-	-	TRBJ2-2	16	CASSITPTATQEELFF	TGTGCCAGTAGTATTACACCGACAGCCACTCAGGAGGAGCTGTTTTTT
TRBV5-6	-	-	TRBJ2-7	11	CASSCGYEQYF	TGTGCCAGCAGTTGCGGCTACGAGCAGTACTTC
TRBV7-2	TRBD2	-	TRBJ2-1	12	CASSRLANEQFF	TGTGCCAGCAGCCGACTAGCGAATGAGCAGTTCTTC
TRBV5-8	-	-	TRBJ2-3	17	CASSFTRTDYGTDTQYF	TGTGCCAGCAGCTTTACACGGACGGACTATGGCACAGATACGCAGTATTTT
TRBV4-1	-	-	TRBJ2-1	15	CASSQIADRYNEQFF	TGCGCCAGCAGCCAGATAGCGGACCGATACAATGAGCAGTTCTTC
TRBV7-9	TRBD1	-	TRBJ1-1	15	CASSPQGASRTEAFF	TGTGCCAGCAGCCCACAGGGGGCGTCTAGGACTGAAGCTTTCTTT
TRBV5-1	-	-	TRBJ2-5	14	CASSLTGRDETQYF	TGCGCCAGCAGCTTGACAGGGAGGGACGAGACCCAGTACTTC
TRBV9	TRBD2	-	TRBJ2-3	16	CASSTTSGRITDTQYF	TGTGCCAGCAGCACGACTAGCGGGAGGATCACAGATACGCAGTATTTT
TRBV7-9	-	-	TRBJ1-1	10	CASSFVEAFF	TGTGCCAGCAGCTTCGTCGAAGCTTTCTTT
TRBV30	TRBD2	once	TRBJ2-3	14	CAWSGGSYTDTQYF	TGTGCCTGGAGCGGGGGGTCCTACACAGATACGCAGTATTTT
TRBV11-3	-	-	TRBJ1-1	17	CASSSGRGERHAYEAFF	TGTGCCAGCAGCTCGGGGCGGGGGGAGAGGCACGCTTACGAAGCTTTCTTT